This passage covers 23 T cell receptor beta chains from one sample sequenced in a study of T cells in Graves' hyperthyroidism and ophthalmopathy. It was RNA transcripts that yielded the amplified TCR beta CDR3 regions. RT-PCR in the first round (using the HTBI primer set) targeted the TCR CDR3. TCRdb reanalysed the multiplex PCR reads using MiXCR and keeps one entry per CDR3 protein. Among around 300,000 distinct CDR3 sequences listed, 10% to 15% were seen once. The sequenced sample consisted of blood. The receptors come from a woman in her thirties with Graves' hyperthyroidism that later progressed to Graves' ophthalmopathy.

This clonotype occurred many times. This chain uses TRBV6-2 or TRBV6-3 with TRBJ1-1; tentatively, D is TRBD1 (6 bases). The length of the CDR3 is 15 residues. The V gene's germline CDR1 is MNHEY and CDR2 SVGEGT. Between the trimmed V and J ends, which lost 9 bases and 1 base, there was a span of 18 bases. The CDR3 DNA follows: TGTGCCAGTCACTCGTCACAGGGCCCGAACACTGAAGCTTTCTTT. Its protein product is CASHSSQGPNTEAFF.

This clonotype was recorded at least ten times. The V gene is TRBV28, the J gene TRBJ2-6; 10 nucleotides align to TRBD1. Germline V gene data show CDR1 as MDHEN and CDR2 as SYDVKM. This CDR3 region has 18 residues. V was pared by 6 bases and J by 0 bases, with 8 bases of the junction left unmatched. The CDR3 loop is CASSSRGQGSSGANVLTF. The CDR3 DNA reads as TGTGCCAGCAGCTCCCGGGGACAGGGGAGCTCTGGGGCCAACGTCCTGACTTTC.

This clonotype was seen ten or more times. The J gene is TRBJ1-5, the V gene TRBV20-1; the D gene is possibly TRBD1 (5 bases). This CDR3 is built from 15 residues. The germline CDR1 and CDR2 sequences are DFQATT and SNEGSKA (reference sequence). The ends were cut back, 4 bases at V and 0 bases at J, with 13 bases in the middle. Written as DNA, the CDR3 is TGCAGTGCTACCTCGGGGCAGATTAGCAATCAGCCCCAGCATTTT. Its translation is CSATSGQISNQPQHF.

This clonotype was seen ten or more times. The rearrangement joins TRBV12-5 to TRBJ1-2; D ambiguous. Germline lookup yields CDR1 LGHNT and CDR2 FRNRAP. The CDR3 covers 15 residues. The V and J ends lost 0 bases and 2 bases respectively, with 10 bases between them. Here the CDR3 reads CASGLVIGGNYGYTF. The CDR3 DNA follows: TGTGCTAGTGGTTTGGTAATAGGAGGCAACTATGGCTACACCTTC.

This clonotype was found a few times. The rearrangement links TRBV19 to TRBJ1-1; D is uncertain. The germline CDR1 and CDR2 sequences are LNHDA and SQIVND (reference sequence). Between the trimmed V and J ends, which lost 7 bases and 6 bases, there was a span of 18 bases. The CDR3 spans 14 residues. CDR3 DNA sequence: TGTGCCAGTACCCTCGATCCGGGTACGGCTGAAGCTTTCTTT. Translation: CASTLDPGTAEAFF.

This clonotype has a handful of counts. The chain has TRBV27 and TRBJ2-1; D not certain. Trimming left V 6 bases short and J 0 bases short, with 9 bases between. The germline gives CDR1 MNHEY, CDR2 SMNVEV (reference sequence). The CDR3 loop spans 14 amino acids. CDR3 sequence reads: CASSTRSSYNEQFF. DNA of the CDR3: TGTGCCAGCAGCACCAGGAGCTCCTACAATGAGCAGTTCTTC.

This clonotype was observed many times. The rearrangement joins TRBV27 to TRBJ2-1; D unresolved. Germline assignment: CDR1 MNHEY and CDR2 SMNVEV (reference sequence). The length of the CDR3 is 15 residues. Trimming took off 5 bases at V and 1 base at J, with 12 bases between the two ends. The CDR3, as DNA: TGTGCCAGCAGTCGGCTAGATTCGTCCTACAATGAGCAGTTCTTC. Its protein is CASSRLDSSYNEQFF.

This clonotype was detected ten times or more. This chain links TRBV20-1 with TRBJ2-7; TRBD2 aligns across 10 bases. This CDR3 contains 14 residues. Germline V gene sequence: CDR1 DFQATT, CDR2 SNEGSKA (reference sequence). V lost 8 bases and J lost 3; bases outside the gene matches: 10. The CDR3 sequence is CSLISGRALYEQYF. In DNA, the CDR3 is TGCAGTCTCATAAGCGGGAGGGCCCTCTACGAGCAGTACTTC.

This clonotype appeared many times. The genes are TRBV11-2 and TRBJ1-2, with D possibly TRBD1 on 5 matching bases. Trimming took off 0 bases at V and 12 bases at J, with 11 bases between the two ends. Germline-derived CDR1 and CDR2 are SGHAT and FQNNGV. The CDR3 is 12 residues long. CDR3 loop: CASSLDPGSHTF. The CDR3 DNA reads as TGTGCCAGCAGCTTAGATCCAGGGTCACACACCTTC.

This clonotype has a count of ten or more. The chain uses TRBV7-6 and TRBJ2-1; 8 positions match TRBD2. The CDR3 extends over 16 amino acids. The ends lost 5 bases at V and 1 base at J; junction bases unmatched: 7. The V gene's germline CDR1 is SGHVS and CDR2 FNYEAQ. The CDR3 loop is CASSPRSGSSYNEQFF. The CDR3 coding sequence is TGTGCCAGCAGCCCTCGGAGCGGGAGTTCCTACAATGAGCAGTTCTTC.

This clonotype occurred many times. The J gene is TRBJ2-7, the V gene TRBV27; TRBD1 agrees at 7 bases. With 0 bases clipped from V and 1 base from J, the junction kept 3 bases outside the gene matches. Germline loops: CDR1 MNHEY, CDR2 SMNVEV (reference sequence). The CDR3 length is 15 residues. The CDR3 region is CASSLSRDSSYEQYF. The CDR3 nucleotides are TGTGCCAGCAGTTTATCCCGGGACAGTTCCTACGAGCAGTACTTC.

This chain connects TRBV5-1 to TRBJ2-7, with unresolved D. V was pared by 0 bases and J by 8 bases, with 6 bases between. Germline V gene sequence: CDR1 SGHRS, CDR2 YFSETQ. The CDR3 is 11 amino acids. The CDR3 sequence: CASSLELQQYF. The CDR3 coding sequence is TGCGCCAGCAGCTTGGAACTCCAGCAGTACTTC.

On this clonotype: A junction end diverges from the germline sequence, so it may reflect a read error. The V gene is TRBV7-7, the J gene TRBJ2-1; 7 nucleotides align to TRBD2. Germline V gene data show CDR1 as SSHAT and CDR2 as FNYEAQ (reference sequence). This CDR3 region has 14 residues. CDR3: CASSLDGRMGEQFF. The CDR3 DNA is TGTGCTAGCAGCTTAGACGGGAGGATGGGTGAGCAGTTCTTC. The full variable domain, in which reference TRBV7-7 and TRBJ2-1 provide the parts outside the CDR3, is GAGVSQSPRYKVTKRGQDVTLRCDPISSHATLYWYQQALGQGPEFLTYFNYEAQPDKSGLPSDRFSAERPEGSISTLTIQRTEQRDSAMYRCASSLDGRMGEQFFGPGTRLTVL.

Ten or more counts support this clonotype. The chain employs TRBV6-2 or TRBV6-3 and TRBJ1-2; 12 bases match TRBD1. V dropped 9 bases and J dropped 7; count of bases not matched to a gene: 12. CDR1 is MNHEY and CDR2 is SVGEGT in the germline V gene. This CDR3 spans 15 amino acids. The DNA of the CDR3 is TGTGCCAGTTTCCTCCCGGGACAGGGGGCAAGTGGCTACACCTTC. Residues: CASFLPGQGASGYTF.

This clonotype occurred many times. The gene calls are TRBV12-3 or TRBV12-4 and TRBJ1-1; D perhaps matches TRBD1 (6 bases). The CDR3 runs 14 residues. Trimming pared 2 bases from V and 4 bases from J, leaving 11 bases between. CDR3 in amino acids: CASSLQGPGTEAFF. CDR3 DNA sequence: TGTGCCAGCAGTTTACAGGGGCCCGGCACTGAAGCTTTCTTT.

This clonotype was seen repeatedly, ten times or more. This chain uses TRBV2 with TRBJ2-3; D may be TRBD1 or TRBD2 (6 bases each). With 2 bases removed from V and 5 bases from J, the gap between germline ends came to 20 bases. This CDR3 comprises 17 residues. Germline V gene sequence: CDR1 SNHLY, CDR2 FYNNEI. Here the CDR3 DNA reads TGTGCCAGCAGTGAATACGGGGGCCTCGGTCGGGGAGATACGCAGTATTTT. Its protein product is CASSEYGGLGRGDTQYF.

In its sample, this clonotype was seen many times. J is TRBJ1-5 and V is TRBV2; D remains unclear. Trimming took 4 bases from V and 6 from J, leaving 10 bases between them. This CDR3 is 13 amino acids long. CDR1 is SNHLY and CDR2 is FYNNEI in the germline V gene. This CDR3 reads CASSAGLIQPQHF. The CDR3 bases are TGTGCCAGCAGTGCAGGTCTGATTCAGCCCCAGCATTTT.

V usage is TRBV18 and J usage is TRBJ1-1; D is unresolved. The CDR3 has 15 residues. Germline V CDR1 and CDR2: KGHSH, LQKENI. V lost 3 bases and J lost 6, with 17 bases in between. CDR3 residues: CASSPTTIPASEAFF. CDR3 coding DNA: TGTGCCAGCTCACCGACGACTATCCCGGCCTCTGAAGCTTTCTTT.

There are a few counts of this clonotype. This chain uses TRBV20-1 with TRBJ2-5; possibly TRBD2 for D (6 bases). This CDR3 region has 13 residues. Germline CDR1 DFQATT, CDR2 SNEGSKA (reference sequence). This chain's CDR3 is CSPVDGSRETQYF. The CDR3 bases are TGCAGCCCGGTAGACGGGAGCCGGGAGACCCAGTACTTC.

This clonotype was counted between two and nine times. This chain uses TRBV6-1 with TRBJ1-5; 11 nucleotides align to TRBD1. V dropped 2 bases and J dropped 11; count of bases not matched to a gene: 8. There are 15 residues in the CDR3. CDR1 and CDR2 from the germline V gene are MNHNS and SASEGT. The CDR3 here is CASSEWDRGGEAQHF. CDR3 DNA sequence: TGTGCCAGCAGTGAATGGGACAGGGGGGGAGAGGCCCAGCATTTT.

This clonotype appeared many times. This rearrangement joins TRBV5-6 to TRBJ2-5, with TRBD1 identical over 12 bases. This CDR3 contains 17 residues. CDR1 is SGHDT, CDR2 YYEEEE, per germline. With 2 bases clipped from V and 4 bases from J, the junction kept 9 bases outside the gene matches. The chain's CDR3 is CASSFNFGTGGRETQYF. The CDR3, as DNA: TGTGCCAGCAGCTTCAACTTCGGGACAGGGGGCCGAGAGACCCAGTACTTC.

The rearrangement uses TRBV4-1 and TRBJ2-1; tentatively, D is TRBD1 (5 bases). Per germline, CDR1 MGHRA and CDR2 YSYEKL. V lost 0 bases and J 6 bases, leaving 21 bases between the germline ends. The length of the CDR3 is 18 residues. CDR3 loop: CASSQDTTSAGKLNEQFF. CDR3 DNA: TGCGCCAGCAGCCAAGATACCACCTCGGCAGGGAAACTCAATGAGCAGTTCTTC.

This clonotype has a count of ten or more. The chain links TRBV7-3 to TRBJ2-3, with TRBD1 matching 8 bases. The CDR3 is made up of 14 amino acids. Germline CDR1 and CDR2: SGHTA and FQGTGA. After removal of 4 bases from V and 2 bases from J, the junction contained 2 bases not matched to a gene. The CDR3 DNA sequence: TGTGCCAGCAGCTCGGGACAGGCCACAGATACGCAGTATTTT. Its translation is CASSSGQATDTQYF.